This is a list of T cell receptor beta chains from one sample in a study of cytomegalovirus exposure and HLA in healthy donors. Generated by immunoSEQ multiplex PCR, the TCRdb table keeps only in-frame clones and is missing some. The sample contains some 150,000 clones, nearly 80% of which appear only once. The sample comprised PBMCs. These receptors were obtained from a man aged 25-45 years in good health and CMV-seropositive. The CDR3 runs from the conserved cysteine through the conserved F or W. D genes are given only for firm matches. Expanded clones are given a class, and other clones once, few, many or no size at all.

cdr3_aa: CASSQDKPTGDQPQHF; cdr3_nt: TGTGCCAGCAGCCAAGATAAACCGACAGGGGACCAGCCCCAGCATTTT; j_call: TRBJ1-5; clone_size: .; v_call: TRBV14; d_call: TRBD1
cdr3_aa: CASWGRQGPEQFF; cdr3_nt: TGTGCCAGCTGGGGGCGGCAAGGGCCTGAGCAGTTCTTC; j_call: TRBJ2-1; clone_size: .; v_call: TRBV6-1; d_call: .
cdr3_aa: CASSLEDGARTEAFF; cdr3_nt: TGTGCCAGCAGCTTAGAAGATGGGGCGCGAACTGAAGCTTTCTTT; j_call: TRBJ1-1; clone_size: .; v_call: TRBV7-9; d_call: .
cdr3_aa: CASSLRGWTEAFF; cdr3_nt: TGTGCCAGCAGCCTCAGGGGTTGGACTGAAGCTTTCTTT; j_call: TRBJ1-1; clone_size: many; v_call: TRBV27; d_call: .
cdr3_aa: CASSLGGVAGNSYEQYF; cdr3_nt: TGTGCCAGCAGCTTAGGGGGGGTGGCGGGTAACTCCTACGAGCAGTACTTC; j_call: TRBJ2-7; clone_size: .; v_call: TRBV7-2; d_call: .
cdr3_aa: CASSFSGTGNTIYF; cdr3_nt: TGTGCCAGCAGCTTTAGCGGGACTGGAAACACCATATATTTT; j_call: TRBJ1-3; clone_size: .; v_call: TRBV7-6; d_call: .
cdr3_aa: CASSLAGTSGRSYEQYF; cdr3_nt: TGTGCCAGCAGCTTGGCAGGGACTAGCGGGAGGTCCTACGAGCAGTACTTC; j_call: TRBJ2-7; clone_size: few; v_call: TRBV5-6; d_call: TRBD2
cdr3_aa: CASSRRTGSYEQYF; cdr3_nt: TGTGCCAGCAGTCGACGGACAGGGAGCTACGAGCAGTACTTC; j_call: TRBJ2-7; clone_size: .; v_call: TRBV13; d_call: TRBD1
cdr3_aa: CASSPGLAGMTDTQYF; cdr3_nt: TGCGCCAGCAGCCCGGGACTAGCGGGAATGACAGATACGCAGTATTTT; j_call: TRBJ2-3; clone_size: once; v_call: TRBV4-1; d_call: TRBD2
cdr3_aa: CATSRDSDRGYGYTF; cdr3_nt: TGTGCCACCAGCAGAGATTCCGACAGGGGGTATGGCTACACCTTC; j_call: TRBJ1-2; clone_size: .; v_call: TRBV15; d_call: TRBD1
cdr3_aa: CSVDEKREIPDTQYF; cdr3_nt: TGCAGCGTTGACGAAAAGCGGGAGATCCCAGATACGCAGTATTTT; j_call: TRBJ2-3; clone_size: .; v_call: TRBV29-1; d_call: TRBD2
cdr3_aa: CASSYRQGPYEQYF; cdr3_nt: TGCGCCAGCAGCTACCGTCAGGGCCCCTACGAGCAGTACTTC; j_call: TRBJ2-7; clone_size: .; v_call: TRBV5-1; d_call: .
cdr3_aa: CSVGKWEGSSYNEQFF; cdr3_nt: TGCAGCGTTGGCAAATGGGAGGGAAGCTCCTACAATGAGCAGTTCTTC; j_call: TRBJ2-1; clone_size: .; v_call: TRBV29-1; d_call: TRBD2
cdr3_aa: CASSLVLAEETQYF; cdr3_nt: TGTGCCAGCAGCTTAGTTCTAGCGGAAGAGACCCAGTACTTC; j_call: TRBJ2-5; clone_size: .; v_call: TRBV7-2; d_call: TRBD2
cdr3_aa: CSVERDSDEQYF; cdr3_nt: TGCAGCGTTGAGCGGGACTCCGACGAGCAGTACTTC; j_call: TRBJ2-7; clone_size: .; v_call: TRBV29-1; d_call: .
cdr3_aa: CASSLDRESYTEAFF; cdr3_nt: TGTGCCAGCAGCTTGGACAGGGAATCATACACTGAAGCTTTCTTT; j_call: TRBJ1-1; clone_size: .; v_call: TRBV5-4; d_call: .
cdr3_aa: CASSYRQGANEQYF; cdr3_nt: TGTGCCAGCAGTTACCGGCAGGGTGCCAACGAGCAGTACTTC; j_call: TRBJ2-7; clone_size: .; v_call: TRBV6-5; d_call: .
cdr3_aa: CASSLGDTGELFF; cdr3_nt: TGTGCCAGCAGCTTAGGAGACACCGGGGAGCTGTTTTTT; j_call: TRBJ2-2; clone_size: .; v_call: TRBV11-2; d_call: .
cdr3_aa: CASSLGVSGMLVYEQYF; cdr3_nt: TGTGCCAGCAGCTTGGGGGTCTCGGGGATGTTGGTATACGAGCAGTACTTC; j_call: TRBJ2-7; clone_size: few; v_call: TRBV5-6; d_call: .
cdr3_aa: CSAGQGPANEKLFF; cdr3_nt: TGCAGCGCCGGACAGGGCCCAGCTAATGAAAAACTGTTTTTT; j_call: TRBJ1-4; clone_size: .; v_call: TRBV29-1; d_call: TRBD1
cdr3_aa: CASSHTGGTYEQYF; cdr3_nt: TGTGCCAGCAGCCATACAGGGGGCACCTACGAGCAGTACTTC; j_call: TRBJ2-7; clone_size: .; v_call: TRBV4-2; d_call: TRBD1
cdr3_aa: CASRPSPGQGIYGYTF; cdr3_nt: TGTGCCAGTAGACCCTCTCCAGGACAGGGCATCTATGGCTACACCTTC; j_call: TRBJ1-2; clone_size: .; v_call: TRBV19; d_call: TRBD1
cdr3_aa: CASSRTSGVYNEQFF; cdr3_nt: TGTGCCAGCAGCCGAACTAGCGGGGTATACAATGAGCAGTTCTTC; j_call: TRBJ2-1; clone_size: .; v_call: TRBV7-9; d_call: TRBD2
cdr3_aa: CASSLGGGTSGNNEQFF; cdr3_nt: TGTGCCAGCAGCTTAGGGGGCGGGACTAGCGGAAACAATGAGCAGTTCTTC; j_call: TRBJ2-1; clone_size: few; v_call: TRBV7-3; d_call: TRBD2
cdr3_aa: CASSYGASLPEAFF; cdr3_nt: TGTGCCAGCAGTTATGGGGCCAGCCTGCCTGAAGCTTTCTTT; j_call: TRBJ1-1; clone_size: few; v_call: TRBV6-6; d_call: .
cdr3_aa: CSANGETQYF; cdr3_nt: TGCAGTGCGAACGGAGAGACCCAGTACTTC; j_call: TRBJ2-5; clone_size: .; v_call: TRBV20-1; d_call: .
cdr3_aa: CASSLGWAGSGDTQYF; cdr3_nt: TGCGCCAGCAGCTTGGGATGGGCCGGGAGCGGTGATACGCAGTATTTT; j_call: TRBJ2-3; clone_size: .; v_call: TRBV5-1; d_call: .
cdr3_aa: CASSPGQGGTF; cdr3_nt: TGTGCCAGCAGCCCGGGACAGGGAGGGACCTTC; j_call: TRBJ1-2; clone_size: .; v_call: TRBV11-2; d_call: TRBD1
cdr3_aa: CASSLIRGEQFF; cdr3_nt: TGTGCCAGCAGCTTAATAAGAGGTGAGCAGTTCTTC; j_call: TRBJ2-1; clone_size: .; v_call: TRBV7-8; d_call: .
cdr3_aa: CASSSRGFADTQYF; cdr3_nt: TGTGCCAGCAGCTCCAGGGGGTTCGCAGATACGCAGTATTTT; j_call: TRBJ2-3; clone_size: .; v_call: TRBV7-8; d_call: TRBD1
cdr3_aa: CASSPRQGLNEKLFF; cdr3_nt: TGTGCCAGCAGTCCCCGCCAGGGCCTAAATGAAAAACTGTTTTTT; j_call: TRBJ1-4; clone_size: .; v_call: TRBV27; d_call: .
cdr3_aa: CASSLGARGQETQYF; cdr3_nt: TGTGCCAGCAGCTTAGGGGCCAGGGGCCAAGAGACCCAGTACTTC; j_call: TRBJ2-5; clone_size: .; v_call: TRBV7-3; d_call: .
cdr3_aa: CASSYSGGRKRNTGELFF; cdr3_nt: TGTGCCAGCAGTTACTCCGGTGGGCGAAAGAGGAACACCGGGGAGCTGTTTTTT; j_call: TRBJ2-2; clone_size: .; v_call: TRBV6-8; d_call: .
cdr3_aa: CSVSNQGSEAFF; cdr3_nt: TGCAGCGTGAGCAACCAGGGGAGTGAAGCTTTCTTT; j_call: TRBJ1-1; clone_size: .; v_call: TRBV29-1; d_call: .
cdr3_aa: CASSFFRLGLATNNEQFF; cdr3_nt: TGTGCCAGCAGCTTCTTTAGGTTGGGGCTGGCCACTAACAATGAGCAGTTCTTC; j_call: TRBJ2-1; clone_size: .; v_call: TRBV5-5; d_call: .
cdr3_aa: CASSPVGARSYEQYF; cdr3_nt: TGTGCCAGCAGTCCCGTGGGGGCGCGCTCCTACGAGCAGTACTTC; j_call: TRBJ2-7; clone_size: once; v_call: TRBV28; d_call: .
cdr3_aa: CAIVSGRGQEQFF; cdr3_nt: TGTGCCATCGTATCAGGAAGAGGGCAGGAGCAGTTCTTC; j_call: TRBJ2-1; clone_size: .; v_call: TRBV10-3; d_call: .
cdr3_aa: CALGRVSYNSPLHF; cdr3_nt: TGTGCCTTGGGGAGGGTATCCTATAATTCACCCCTCCACTTT; j_call: TRBJ1-6; clone_size: .; v_call: TRBV30; d_call: .
cdr3_aa: CASRRFLGSDEQYF; cdr3_nt: TGTGCCAGCCGGCGTTTTCTGGGCTCGGACGAGCAGTACTTC; j_call: TRBJ2-7; clone_size: few; v_call: TRBV6-1; d_call: .
cdr3_aa: CASSLLGTGAVETQYF; cdr3_nt: TGTGCCAGCAGTTTATTAGGTACAGGGGCGGTGGAGACCCAGTACTTC; j_call: TRBJ2-5; clone_size: .; v_call: TRBV28; d_call: TRBD1
cdr3_aa: CASSQTGGTLGNTIYF; cdr3_nt: TGCGCCAGCAGCCAGACAGGGGGCACATTGGGAAACACCATATATTTT; j_call: TRBJ1-3; clone_size: few; v_call: TRBV4-1; d_call: TRBD1
cdr3_aa: CASSPPGHRSGNTIYF; cdr3_nt: TGTGCCAGTAGTCCACCGGGACATCGCTCTGGAAACACCATATATTTT; j_call: TRBJ1-3; clone_size: .; v_call: TRBV19; d_call: .
cdr3_aa: CASRWDSSDNEPFF; cdr3_nt: TGTGCCAGCCGGTGGGACAGCAGCGACAATGAGCCGTTCTTC; j_call: TRBJ2-1; clone_size: few; v_call: TRBV27; d_call: TRBD1
cdr3_aa: CASSPRGHEGEKLFF; cdr3_nt: TGTGCCAGTAGTCCCAGGGGGCACGAGGGAGAAAAACTGTTTTTT; j_call: TRBJ1-4; clone_size: .; v_call: TRBV19; d_call: TRBD1
cdr3_aa: CASSSVLAGVREQFF; cdr3_nt: TGCGCCAGCAGCTCGGTACTAGCGGGAGTGCGGGAGCAGTTCTTC; j_call: TRBJ2-1; clone_size: .; v_call: TRBV5-1; d_call: TRBD2
cdr3_aa: CASSDRQGKNTQYF; cdr3_nt: TGTGCCAGCAGCGATCGACAGGGTAAAAATACGCAGTATTTT; j_call: TRBJ2-3; clone_size: .; v_call: TRBV5-6; d_call: TRBD1
cdr3_aa: CASSQALGSYQNTEAFF; cdr3_nt: TGCGCCAGCAGCCAGGCGTTGGGGAGTTACCAGAACACTGAAGCTTTCTTT; j_call: TRBJ1-1; clone_size: once; v_call: TRBV4-1; d_call: .
cdr3_aa: CATSKLLPQRGTGELFF; cdr3_nt: TGTGCCACCAGCAAACTTTTACCTCAGCGAGGGACCGGGGAGCTGTTTTTT; j_call: TRBJ2-2; clone_size: .; v_call: TRBV15; d_call: .
cdr3_aa: CASSLEGRVSPTYEQYF; cdr3_nt: TGCGCCAGCAGCTTGGAAGGGCGGGTCTCCCCAACTTACGAGCAGTACTTC; j_call: TRBJ2-7; clone_size: .; v_call: TRBV5-1; d_call: .
cdr3_aa: CASITDRGFEAFF; cdr3_nt: TGTGCCAGCATAACAGACAGGGGTTTTGAAGCTTTCTTT; j_call: TRBJ1-1; clone_size: few; v_call: TRBV18; d_call: TRBD1